This T cell receptor (beta chain) originates from a study of cytomegalovirus exposure and HLA in healthy donors. Study-wide results and caveats: An observed cluster of highly shared sequence variants was recorded as a likely sequencing artifact. Most TCRs appeared rarely, but some public TCRs recurred in many donors.

Worth noting for this clone: Its antigen is still unknown.

The study ran its PCR with 60 Vbeta and 13 Jbeta primers. Sequencing was performed with immunoSEQ multiplex PCR; in TCRdb, only in-frame clones are kept and a portion is missing. The sample carries roughly 100,000 clones, 76% recorded once. The clonotype comes from a woman aged 18-30 years in good health and CMV-seropositive. The specimen sequenced was PBMCs.

The CDR3 bases are TGTGCCTGGCATTCAGGGGCCTATGGCTACACCTTC. Translating it yields CAWHSGAYGYTF. The chain carries TRBV30 and TRBJ1-2, with D possibly matching TRBD1 (6 bases). The CDR3 covers 12 residues. V was clipped by 5 bases and J by 4 bases, with 11 bases between them. The germline V gene has CDR1 GTSNPN and CDR2 SVGIG (reference sequence). Full variable domain (outside the CDR3, taken from reference TRBV30 and TRBJ1-2): SQTIHQWPATLVQPVGSPLSLECTVEGTSNPNLYWYRQAAGRGLQLLFYSVGIGQISSEVPQNLSASRPQDRQFILSSKKLLLSDSGFYLCAWHSGAYGYTFGSGTRLTVV.